This T cell receptor beta chain was obtained from a study of cytomegalovirus exposure and HLA in healthy donors. Donors were nominally healthy when sampled, though unrecorded immune exposures were likely. PCR was performed using 60 Vbeta and 13 Jbeta primers. Assay: immunoSEQ multiplex PCR; the TCRdb copy retains only in-frame clones and omits some. Among under 90,000 clones listed, 65% to 70% were seen once. The CDR3 has 14 amino acids. Germline V CDR1 and CDR2: KGHSH, LQKENI. Deletions cut 3 bases from V and 3 bases from J, with 11 bases between. Sequencing was carried out using PBMCs. The origin of this receptor is a man aged 40-50 years in good health and CMV-seropositive. The genes are TRBV18 and TRBJ1-2, with a possible D match to TRBD1 (6 bases). CDR3: CASSPRQDDYGYTF. In DNA form, the CDR3 reads TGTGCCAGCTCACCCCGACAGGACGACTATGGCTACACCTTC.